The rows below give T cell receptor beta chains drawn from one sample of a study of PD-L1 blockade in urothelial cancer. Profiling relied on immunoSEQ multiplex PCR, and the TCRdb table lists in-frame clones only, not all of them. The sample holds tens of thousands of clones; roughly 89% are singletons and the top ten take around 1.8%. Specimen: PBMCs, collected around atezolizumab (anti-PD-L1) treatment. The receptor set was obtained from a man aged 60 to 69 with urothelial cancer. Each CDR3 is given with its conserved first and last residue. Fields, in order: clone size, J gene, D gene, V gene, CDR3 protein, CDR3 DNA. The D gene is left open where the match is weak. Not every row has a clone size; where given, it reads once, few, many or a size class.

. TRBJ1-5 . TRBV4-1 CASSQDQGSNQPQHF TGCGCCAGCAGCCAAGATCAGGGAAGCAATCAGCCCCAGCATTTT
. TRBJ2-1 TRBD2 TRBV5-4 CASSLGGSSYNEQFF TGTGCCAGCAGCTTAGGCGGGAGTTCCTACAATGAGCAGTTCTTC
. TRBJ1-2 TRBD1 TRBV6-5 CASTVTGDSYGYTF TGTGCCAGCACTGTAACAGGGGATTCCTATGGCTACACCTTC
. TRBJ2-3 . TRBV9 CASSDQGTLAITDTQYF TGTGCCAGCAGCGACCAGGGGACGTTGGCCATCACAGATACGCAGTATTTT
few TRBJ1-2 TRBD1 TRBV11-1 CASSLFGQGDGYTF TGTGCCAGCAGCCTCTTTGGACAGGGTGATGGCTACACCTTC
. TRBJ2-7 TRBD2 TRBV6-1 CASRSLAGGSYEQYF TGTGCCAGCAGATCGCTAGCGGGAGGGTCCTACGAGCAGTACTTC
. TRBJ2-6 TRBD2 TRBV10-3 CAISRTSGGAFGANVLTF TGTGCCATCAGTAGAACTAGCGGGGGGGCCTTTGGGGCCAACGTCCTGACTTTC
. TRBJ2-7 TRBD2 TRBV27 CASSNLAGGPLEQYF TGTGCCAGCAGTAATCTAGCGGGAGGGCCCCTCGAGCAGTACTTC
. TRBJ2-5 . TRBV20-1 CSADYQETQYF TGCAGTGCTGACTACCAAGAGACCCAGTACTTC
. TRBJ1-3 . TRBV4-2 CASTERGSGGNTIYF TGTGCCAGCACCGAACGGGGGTCGGGTGGAAACACCATATATTTT
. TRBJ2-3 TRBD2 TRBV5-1 CASSDQRGTNPSTDTQYF TGCGCCAGCAGTGATCAGCGGGGGACCAACCCTAGCACAGATACGCAGTATTTT
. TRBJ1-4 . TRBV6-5 CASRRVGAGNEKLFF TGTGCCAGCCGCAGGGTAGGAGCGGGTAATGAAAAACTGTTTTTT
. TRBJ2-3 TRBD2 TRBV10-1 CASSRLAGARDTQYF TGCGCCAGCAGTCGACTAGCGGGAGCCAGAGATACACAGTATTTT
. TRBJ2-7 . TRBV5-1 CASSLNPGREQYF TGCGCCAGCAGCTTAAACCCGGGGAGAGAGCAGTACTTC
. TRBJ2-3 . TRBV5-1 CASSRDSTRTDTQYF TGCGCCAGCAGCAGGGACTCCACGCGCACAGATACGCAGTATTTT
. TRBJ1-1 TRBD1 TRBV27 CASYRQGIGTEAFF TGTGCCAGCTACCGACAGGGCATCGGGACTGAAGCTTTCTTT
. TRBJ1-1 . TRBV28 CASSPGGTEAFF TGTGCCAGCAGTCCCGGAGGCACTGAAGCTTTCTTT
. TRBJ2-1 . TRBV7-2 CASSFIRTANEQFF TGTGCCAGCAGCTTCATACGTACAGCCAATGAGCAGTTCTTC
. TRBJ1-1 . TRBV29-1 CSVGQVNTEAFF TGCAGCGTTGGGCAGGTGAACACTGAAGCTTTCTTT
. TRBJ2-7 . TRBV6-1 CAIWGEHEQYF TGTGCCATCTGGGGGGAGCACGAGCAGTACTTC
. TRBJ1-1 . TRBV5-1 CASSLGNGNTEAFF TGCGCCAGCAGCTTGGGTAACGGGAACACTGAAGCTTTCTTT
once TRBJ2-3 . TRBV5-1 CASSAGISDTQYF TGCGCCAGCAGCGCGGGGATCTCAGATACGCAGTATTTT
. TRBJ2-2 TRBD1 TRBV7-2 CASSLNRQGGELFF TGTGCCAGCAGCTTGAACCGACAGGGCGGGGAGCTGTTTTTT
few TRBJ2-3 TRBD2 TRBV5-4 CASSSWTRPDTQYF TGTGCCAGCAGCTCCTGGACTAGGCCAGATACGCAGTATTTT
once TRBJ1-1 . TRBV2 CASSEELDTEAFF TGTGCCAGCAGTGAAGAACTGGACACTGAAGCTTTCTTT
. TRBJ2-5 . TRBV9 CASSVRGGTGHGETQYF TGTGCCAGCAGCGTACGGGGAGGAACCGGGCACGGGGAGACCCAGTACTTC
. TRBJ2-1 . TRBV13 CASSLGSSYNEQFF TGTGCCAGCAGTTTGGGGAGCTCCTACAATGAGCAGTTCTTC
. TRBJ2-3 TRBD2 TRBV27 CASSGRLAGEADTQYF TGTGCCAGCAGCGGGCGACTAGCGGGAGAAGCAGATACGCAGTATTTT
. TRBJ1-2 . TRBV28 CASRKIGVNYGYTF TGTGCCAGCAGGAAAATAGGGGTTAACTATGGCTACACCTTC
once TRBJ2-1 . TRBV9 CASSVRGAGNYNEQFF TGTGCCAGCAGCGTAAGGGGCGCAGGGAACTACAATGAGCAGTTCTTC
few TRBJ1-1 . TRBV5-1 CASSARGKGEAFF TGCGCCAGCAGCGCTCGGGGGAAAGGAGAAGCTTTCTTT
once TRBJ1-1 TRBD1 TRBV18 CASSSKGAAAEAFF TGTGCCAGCTCTTCCAAGGGGGCGGCGGCTGAAGCTTTCTTT
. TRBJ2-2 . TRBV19 CACSEGRRLPNTGELFF TGTGCCTGTTCGGAGGGGCGGAGACTACCGAACACCGGGGAGCTGTTTTTT
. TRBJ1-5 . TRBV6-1 CASSPGTAGDQPQHF TGTGCCAGCAGTCCCGGTACGGCAGGGGATCAGCCCCAGCATTTT
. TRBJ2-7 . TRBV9 CASSVAGRVGEAEQYF TGTGCCAGCAGCGTAGCTGGAAGGGTTGGGGAGGCCGAGCAGTACTTC
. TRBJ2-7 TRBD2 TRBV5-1 CASSLLAGGYEQYF TGCGCCAGCAGCTTGCTAGCGGGGGGGTACGAGCAGTACTTC
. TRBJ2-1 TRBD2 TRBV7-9 CASWSGTNYNEQFF TGTGCCAGTTGGAGCGGGACGAACTACAATGAGCAGTTCTTC
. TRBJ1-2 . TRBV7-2 CASSFRDKKGYTF TGTGCCAGCAGCTTCCGGGACAAAAAAGGCTACACCTTC
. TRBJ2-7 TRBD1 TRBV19 CASSISTGGLDEQYF TGTGCCAGTAGTATTTCGACAGGGGGTCTGGACGAGCAGTACTTC
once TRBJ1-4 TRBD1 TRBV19 CASRDRQGPAGEKLFF TGTGCCAGTCGCGACCGACAGGGCCCCGCGGGTGAAAAACTGTTTTTT
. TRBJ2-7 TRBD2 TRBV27 CASSPTRGGRSYEQYF TGTGCCAGCAGCCCTACTCGGGGGGGCCGCTCCTACGAGCAGTACTTC
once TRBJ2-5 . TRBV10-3 CAISESNNQETQYF TGTGCCATCAGTGAGTCCAACAACCAAGAGACCCAGTACTTC
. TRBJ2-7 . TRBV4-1 CASSHSFTYEQYF TGCGCCAGCAGCCACTCCTTTACCTACGAGCAGTACTTC
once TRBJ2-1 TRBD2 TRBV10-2 CASTSGAYNEQFF TGCGCCAGCACTAGCGGGGCCTACAATGAGCAGTTCTTC
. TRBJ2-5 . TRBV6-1 CASSEAGRLETQYF TGTGCCAGCAGTGAGGCAGGGCGGTTAGAGACCCAGTACTTC
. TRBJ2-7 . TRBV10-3 CAISESGQHNYEQYF TGTGCCATCAGTGAGTCGGGGCAGCACAACTACGAGCAGTACTTC